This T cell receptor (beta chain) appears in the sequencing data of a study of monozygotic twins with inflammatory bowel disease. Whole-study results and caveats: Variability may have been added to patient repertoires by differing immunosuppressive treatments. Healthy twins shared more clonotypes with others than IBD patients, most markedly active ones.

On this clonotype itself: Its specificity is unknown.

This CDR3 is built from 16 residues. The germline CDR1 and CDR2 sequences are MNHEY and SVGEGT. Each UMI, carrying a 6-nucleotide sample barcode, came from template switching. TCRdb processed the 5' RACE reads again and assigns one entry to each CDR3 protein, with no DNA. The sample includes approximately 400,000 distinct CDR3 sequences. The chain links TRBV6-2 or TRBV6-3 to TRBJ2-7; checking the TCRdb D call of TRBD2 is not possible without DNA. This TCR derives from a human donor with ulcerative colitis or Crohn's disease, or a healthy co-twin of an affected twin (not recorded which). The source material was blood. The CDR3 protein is CASRTRTSGLSYEQYF.